The 22 T cell receptor beta chains presented below share a single source sample, sequenced in a study of PD-L1 blockade in urothelial cancer. The time point here: pretreatment peripheral blood. The protocol was immunoSEQ multiplex PCR, while the TCRdb copy is restricted to in-frame clones and leaves out a portion. Of tens of thousands of clones in the sample, roughly 84% were seen once. The sequenced sample was PBMCs, obtained around atezolizumab (anti-PD-L1) treatment. These TCRs come from a woman between 65 and 79 years old with urothelial cancer.

This chain joins TRBV12-5 and TRBJ1-1, with 9 bases matching TRBD1. The CDR3 spans 16 residues. The germline V gene encodes CDR1 LGHNT and CDR2 FRNRAP. Trimming at V came to 1 base and at J to 4 bases, leaving 7 bases not matched to a gene. CDR3 protein: CASGLATGQGSTEAFF. DNA of the CDR3: TGTGCTAGTGGTTTGGCCACGGGACAGGGATCCACTGAAGCTTTCTTT.

The chain recombines TRBV7-3 with TRBJ1-2, with 7 bases matching TRBD1. The CDR3 runs to 14 residues. V gave up 5 bases and J gave up 4 bases; unmatched junction bases: 7. The germline V gene has CDR1 SGHTA and CDR2 FQGTGA. The CDR3 sequence: CASSAGGSSYGYTF. CDR3 nucleotide sequence: TGTGCCAGCAGCGCAGGGGGATCGAGCTATGGCTACACCTTC.

The chain uses TRBV6-6 and TRBJ2-7; D may be TRBD2 (5 bases). This CDR3 region has 11 residues. Germline V gives CDR1 MNHNY, CDR2 SVGAGI (reference sequence). The CDR3 loop is CVSGMAYEQYF. As DNA, the CDR3 is TGTGTGTCGGGAATGGCATACGAGCAGTACTTC.

The rearrangement uses TRBV7-3 and TRBJ2-1; D is possibly TRBD2 (5 bases). Germline V CDR1 and CDR2: SGHTA, FQGTGA. The V end lost 3 bases, the J end lost 8 bases, and 11 bases lay between the germline ends. The CDR3 covers 13 residues. DNA for the CDR3: TGTGCCAGCAGCTTTGGTTGGGGAGATGAGCAGTTCTTC. Amino acids: CASSFGWGDEQFF.

The rearrangement links TRBV5-6 to TRBJ1-2; 11 bases map to TRBD1. The ends lost 4 bases at V and 4 bases at J; junction bases unmatched: 9. This CDR3 has 16 residues. Germline values: CDR1 SGHDT, CDR2 YYEEEE. The CDR3 sequence: CASSQMGGQGGYGYTF. CDR3 sequence (DNA): TGTGCCAGCAGCCAGATGGGGGGACAGGGGGGCTATGGCTACACCTTC.

The chain recombines TRBV5-4 with TRBJ2-1; TRBD2 matches 7 bases. The ends lost 6 bases at V and 1 base at J; junction bases unmatched: 10. The CDR3 has 16 amino acids. Germline CDR1 reads SGHNT; CDR2 reads YYREEE (reference sequence). CDR3 sequence: CASNPVTGGSYNEQFF. DNA for the CDR3: TGTGCCAGCAACCCTGTGACGGGAGGTTCCTACAATGAGCAGTTCTTC.

The gene calls are TRBV11-2 and TRBJ1-1; D not resolved. V lost 1 base, J lost 5 bases, and 11 bases lay in between. The germline V gene encodes CDR1 SGHAT and CDR2 FQNNGV. CDR3 length equals 14 residues. The CDR3 bases are TGTGCCAGCAGCTTAGGAGGGCCTGGGACTGAAGCTTTCTTT. Its protein is CASSLGGPGTEAFF.

This rearrangement joins TRBV4-1 to TRBJ2-1; 8 positions match TRBD2. CDR3 length: 15 amino acids. Trimming took 1 base from V and 5 from J; bases not matched to a gene: 4. Germline V gene sequence: CDR1 MGHRA, CDR2 YSYEKL. Here the CDR3 DNA reads TGCGCCAGCAGCCAAGTACTAGCGGATAACAATGAGCAGTTCTTC. It specifies CASSQVLADNNEQFF.

The chain employs TRBV5-1 and TRBJ2-5; 9 nucleotides agree with TRBD2. This CDR3 region has 17 residues. Germline trimming cut 1 base from V and 0 bases from J; bases unmatched to any gene: 7. CDR1 and CDR2 from the germline V gene are SGHRS and YFSETQ. The CDR3 DNA follows: TGCGCCAGCAGCTTGTTTATCGCGGGGGGGGACCAAGAGACCCAGTACTTC. It translates to CASSLFIAGGDQETQYF. Combining the CDR3 with reference TRBV5-1 and TRBJ2-5 gives the whole variable domain KAGVTQTPRYLIKTRGQQVTLSCSPISGHRSVSWYQQTPGQGLQFLFEYFSETQRNKGNFPGRFSGRQFSNSRSEMNVSTLELGDSALYLCASSLFIAGGDQETQYFGPGTRLLVL.

V gene TRBV28 combines with J gene TRBJ2-7; 8 bases match TRBD2. The germline gives CDR1 MDHEN, CDR2 SYDVKM. The CDR3 extends over 15 amino acids. V shed 5 bases and J 3 bases; nucleotides not matched to a gene: 9. This chain's CDR3 is CASSVSRGGYYEQYF. CDR3 in DNA: TGTGCCAGCAGTGTCTCCCGCGGGGGGTACTACGAGCAGTACTTC. Full variable domain (missing parts from reference TRBV28 and TRBJ2-7): DVKVTQSSRYLVKRTGEKVFLECVQDMDHENMFWYRQDPGLGLRLIYFSYDVKMKEKGDIPEGYSVSREKKERFSLILESASTNQTSMYLCASSVSRGGYYEQYFGPGTRLTVT.

This sequence joins TRBV2 and TRBJ1-3; TRBD1 matches at 9 bases. Unmatched junction bases numbered 5, after V lost 2 bases and J lost 0 bases. The CDR3 is 17 residues long. Per germline, CDR1 SNHLY and CDR2 FYNNEI. CDR3 sequence (DNA): TGTGCCAGCAGTGAATGGGGACAGGGATTCTCTGGAAACACCATATATTTT. The encoded protein is CASSEWGQGFSGNTIYF.

The chain has TRBV2 and TRBJ2-1; TRBD2 aligns across 13 bases. From germline, CDR1 is SNHLY and CDR2 FYNNEI. The CDR3 contains 15 residues. The V and J ends lost 7 bases and 5 bases, in that order; junction bases with no gene match: 5. CDR3 protein: CASTRTSGGNNEQFF. The DNA for the CDR3 is TGTGCCAGCACTCGGACTAGCGGGGGTAACAATGAGCAGTTCTTC. Looking up the rest from reference TRBV2 and TRBJ2-1 gives the full variable domain: EPEVTQTPSHQVTQMGQEVILRCVPISNHLYFYWYRQILGQKVEFLVSFYNNEISEKSEIFDDQFSVERPDGSNFTLKIRSTKLEDSAMYFCASTRTSGGNNEQFFGPGTRLTVL.

The chain links TRBV18 to TRBJ2-7; D is ambiguous. The V gene's germline CDR1 is KGHSH and CDR2 LQKENI. The CDR3 has 12 residues. V was clipped by 2 bases and J by 5 bases, with 7 bases between them. CDR3: CASSPGPNEQYF. The CDR3 DNA sequence: TGTGCCAGCTCACCAGGGCCAAACGAGCAGTACTTC.

The genes are TRBV6-1 and TRBJ2-1; TRBD2 agrees at 10 bases. This CDR3 region has 14 residues. Germline lookup yields CDR1 MNHNS and CDR2 SASEGT. V dropped 6 bases and J dropped 4; count of bases not matched to a gene: 3. CDR3 bases: TGTGCCAGCAGGGTTAGCGGGGGGTACAATGAGCAGTTCTTC. Amino acids: CASRVSGGYNEQFF.

The rearrangement uses TRBV4-3 and TRBJ2-2; 7 bases agree with TRBD1. V dropped 3 bases and J dropped 4; count of bases not matched to a gene: 5. The CDR3 has 15 residues. Germline V gene sequence: CDR1 LGHNA, CDR2 YSLEER. The CDR3 protein is CASSHDRASTGELFF. The CDR3 nucleotides are TGCGCCAGCAGCCATGACAGGGCTAGCACCGGGGAGCTGTTTTTT.

The chain couples TRBV29-1 to TRBJ2-1, with 9 bases aligning to TRBD2. The CDR3 is 16 residues long. After removal of 1 base from V and 2 bases from J, the junction contained 6 bases not matched to a gene. The germline gives CDR1 SQVTM, CDR2 ANQGSEA. The CDR3 spells CSVEGGRAGAYNEQFF. CDR3 nucleotides: TGCAGCGTTGAAGGCGGGAGGGCCGGGGCCTACAATGAGCAGTTCTTC.

This clone was recorded only once. The genes are TRBV7-9 and TRBJ1-2, with D unclear. CDR1 and CDR2 from the germline V gene are SEHNR and FQNEAQ (reference sequence). The CDR3 totals 14 residues. Deletions cut 3 bases from V and 4 bases from J, with 12 bases between. The chain's CDR3 is CASSLGAPGYGYTF. DNA for the CDR3: TGTGCCAGCAGCTTGGGTGCCCCGGGCTATGGCTACACCTTC.

The gene calls are TRBV10-3 and TRBJ2-7; 7 bases are a match to TRBD2. The V segment lost 4 bases and the J segment 0 bases; nucleotides outside the gene matches: 9. This CDR3 has 16 amino acids. CDR1 ENHRY and CDR2 SYGVKD come from the germline V gene. The CDR3: CAISVSGTTFSYEQYF. CDR3 coding DNA: TGTGCCATCAGTGTCTCCGGGACTACTTTCTCCTACGAGCAGTACTTC.

This clone appeared a single time. V is TRBV5-1 and J is TRBJ2-1; 11 nucleotides align to TRBD1. This CDR3 comprises 17 residues. V was pared by 4 bases and J by 3 bases, with 9 bases of the junction left unmatched. Germline assignment: CDR1 SGHRS and CDR2 YFSETQ. Written as DNA, the CDR3 is TGCGCCAGCAGCAGCTTACCCGGGACAGGGGGCTACAATGAGCAGTTCTTC. It yields the protein CASSSLPGTGGYNEQFF.

The chain is built from TRBV7-2 and TRBJ2-7; 8 bases line up with TRBD1. This CDR3 contains 15 residues. The germline V gene encodes CDR1 SGHTA and CDR2 FQGNSA. V lost 5 bases to trimming and J lost 2 bases; unmatched junction nucleotides: 8. CDR3 region: CASSRTGTNPYEQYF. The CDR3, as DNA: TGTGCCAGCAGCCGGACAGGGACCAATCCCTACGAGCAGTACTTC.

V gene TRBV11-2 combines with J gene TRBJ2-1, with D possibly being TRBD2 (6 bases). V was trimmed by 5 bases and J by 3 bases, leaving 17 bases between them. The CDR3 runs to 16 residues. Germline CDR1 and CDR2: SGHAT and FQNNGV. CDR3 DNA: TGTGCCAGCAGCCCCGTGGGTGGAGGGGTCTACAATGAGCAGTTCTTC. Translating it yields CASSPVGGGVYNEQFF.

This CDR3 is CAWTTTGASGFYNEQFF. CDR3 in DNA: TGTGCCTGGACCACCACCGGGGCTAGCGGGTTCTACAATGAGCAGTTCTTC. V and J are TRBV30 and TRBJ2-1; TRBD2 matches 8 bases. J lost 3 bases, V lost 4 bases, and 14 bases had no gene match. This CDR3 has 17 amino acids. CDR1 GTSNPN and CDR2 SVGIG come from the germline V gene (reference sequence).